This TCR beta chain was sequenced during a study of T-cell memory formation after mild COVID-19. Study-level information: TCR clusters largely stayed donor specific.

Findings and caveats of the study: CM and EM subsets held most contracting CD4+ clones; EMRA held CD8+ ones. Pre-infection memory showed some responding clones, and this suggested that cross-reactive memory joined.

Notes on this clonotype: What it recognizes is unknown.

A 5'RACE reaction primed in the constant segment made cDNA libraries of TCR alpha and TCR beta, and these carried sample barcodes and UMIs. TCRdb reanalysed the 5' RACE reads using MiXCR and keeps one entry per CDR3 protein. The sample carries fewer than 350,000 distinct CDR3 sequences, approximately 15% recorded once. Deletions cut 5 bases from V and 4 bases from J, with 18 bases between. The germline CDR1 and CDR2 sequences are SGHTA and FQGNSA. The CDR3 totals 16 residues. The J gene is TRBJ2-4, the V gene TRBV7-2; D remains unclear. The sequencing input was PBMCs or a T cell subset sorted from them (not recorded which). This receptor was identified in a man aged 18 to 35 who had mild COVID-19 (a few samples of this study predate the infection). Cell type and time point are not known. The CDR3 reads CASSPSGWAIKNIQYF. CDR3 bases: TGTGCCAGCAGCCCCTCTGGGTGGGCCATTAAAAACATTCAGTACTTC.